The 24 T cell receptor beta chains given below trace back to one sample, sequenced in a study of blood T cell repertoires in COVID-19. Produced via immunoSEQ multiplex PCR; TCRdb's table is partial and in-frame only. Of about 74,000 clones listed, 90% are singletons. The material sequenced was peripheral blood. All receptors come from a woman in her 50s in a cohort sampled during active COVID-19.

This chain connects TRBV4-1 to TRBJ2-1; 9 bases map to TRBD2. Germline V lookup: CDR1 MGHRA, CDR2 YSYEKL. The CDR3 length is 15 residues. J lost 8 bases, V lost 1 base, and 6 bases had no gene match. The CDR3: CASSQVISGSDEQFF. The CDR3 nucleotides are TGCGCCAGCAGCCAAGTCATTAGCGGGAGCGATGAGCAGTTCTTC.

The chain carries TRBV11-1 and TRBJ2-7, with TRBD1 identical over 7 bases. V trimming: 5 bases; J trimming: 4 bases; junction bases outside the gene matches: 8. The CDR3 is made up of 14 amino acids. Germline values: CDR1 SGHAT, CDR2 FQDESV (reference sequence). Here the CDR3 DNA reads TGTGCCAGCAGCCACGGACAGGCTGGATACGAGCAGTACTTC. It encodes CASSHGQAGYEQYF.

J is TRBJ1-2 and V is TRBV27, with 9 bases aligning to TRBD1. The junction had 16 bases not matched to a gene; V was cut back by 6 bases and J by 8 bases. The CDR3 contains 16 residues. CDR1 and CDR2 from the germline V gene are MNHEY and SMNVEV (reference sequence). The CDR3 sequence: CASRPNSVQGAGGYTF. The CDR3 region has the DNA TGTGCCAGCAGACCCAATTCGGTACAGGGGGCGGGGGGCTACACCTTC.

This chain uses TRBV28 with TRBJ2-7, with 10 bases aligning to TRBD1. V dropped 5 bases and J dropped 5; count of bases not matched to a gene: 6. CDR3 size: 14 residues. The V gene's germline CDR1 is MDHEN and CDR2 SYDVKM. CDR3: CASSDSGTGDEQYF. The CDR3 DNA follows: TGTGCCAGCAGTGATTCCGGGACAGGGGACGAGCAGTACTTC.

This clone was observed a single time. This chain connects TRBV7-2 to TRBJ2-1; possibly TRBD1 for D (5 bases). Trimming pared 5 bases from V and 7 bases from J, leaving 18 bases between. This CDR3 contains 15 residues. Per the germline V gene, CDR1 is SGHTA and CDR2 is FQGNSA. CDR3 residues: CASSPALAGLNEQFF. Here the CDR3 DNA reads TGTGCCAGCAGCCCCGCCTTGGCAGGGTTGAATGAGCAGTTCTTC. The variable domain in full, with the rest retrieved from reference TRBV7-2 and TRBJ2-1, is GAGVSQSPSNKVTEKGKDVELRCDPISGHTALYWYRQSLGQGLEFLIYFQGNSAPDKSGLPSDRFSAERTGGSVSTLTIQRTQQEDSAVYLCASSPALAGLNEQFFGPGTRLTVL.

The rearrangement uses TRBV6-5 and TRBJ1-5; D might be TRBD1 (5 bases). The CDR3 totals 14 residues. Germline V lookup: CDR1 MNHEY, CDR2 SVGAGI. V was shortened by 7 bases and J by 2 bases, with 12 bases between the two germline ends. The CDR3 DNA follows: TGTGCCAGCACCAACGCGGGGGGCAATCAGCCCCAGCATTTT. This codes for CASTNAGGNQPQHF.

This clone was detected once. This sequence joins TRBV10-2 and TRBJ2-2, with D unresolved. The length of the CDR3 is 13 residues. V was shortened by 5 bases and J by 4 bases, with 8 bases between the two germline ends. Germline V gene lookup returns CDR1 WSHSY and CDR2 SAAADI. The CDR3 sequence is CASSFTATGELFF. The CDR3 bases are TGCGCCAGCAGTTTTACAGCCACCGGGGAGCTGTTTTTT.

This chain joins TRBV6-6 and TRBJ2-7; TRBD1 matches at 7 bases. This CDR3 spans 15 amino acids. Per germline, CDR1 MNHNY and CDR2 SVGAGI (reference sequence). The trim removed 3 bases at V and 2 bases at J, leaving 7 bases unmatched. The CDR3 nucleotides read TGTGCCAGCAGTTATGAAGGGACAGTTGCCTACGAGCAGTACTTC. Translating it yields CASSYEGTVAYEQYF.

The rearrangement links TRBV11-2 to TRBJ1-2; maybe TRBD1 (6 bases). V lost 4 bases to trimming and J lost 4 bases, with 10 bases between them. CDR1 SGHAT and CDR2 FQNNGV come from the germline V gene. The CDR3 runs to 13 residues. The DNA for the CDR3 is TGTGCCAGCAGCTGGACGGACAGCTATGGCTACACCTTC. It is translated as CASSWTDSYGYTF.

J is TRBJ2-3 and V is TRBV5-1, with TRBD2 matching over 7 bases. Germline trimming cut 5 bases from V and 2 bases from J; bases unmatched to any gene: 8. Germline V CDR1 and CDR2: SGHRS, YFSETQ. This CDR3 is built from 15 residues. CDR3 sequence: CASSPSGIITDTQYF. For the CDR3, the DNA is TGCGCCAGCAGTCCCAGCGGGATTATCACAGATACGCAGTATTTT.

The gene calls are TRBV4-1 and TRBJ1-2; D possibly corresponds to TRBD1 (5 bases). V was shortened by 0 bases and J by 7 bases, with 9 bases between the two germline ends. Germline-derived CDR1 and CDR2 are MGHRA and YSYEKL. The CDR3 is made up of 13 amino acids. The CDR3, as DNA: TGCGCCAGCAGCCAAGATAAGGGGTTTGGCTACACCTTC. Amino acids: CASSQDKGFGYTF.

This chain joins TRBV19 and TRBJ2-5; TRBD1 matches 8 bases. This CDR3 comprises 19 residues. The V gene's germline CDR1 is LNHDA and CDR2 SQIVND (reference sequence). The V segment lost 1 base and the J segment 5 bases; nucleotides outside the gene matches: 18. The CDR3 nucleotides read TGTGCCAGTAGTATAGTATGGGGCTCGCAGGGGGCTATCTCCGAGACCCAGTACTTC. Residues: CASSIVWGSQGAISETQYF.

This CDR3 reads CASSPTGGAVTGELFF. CDR3 sequence (DNA): TGTGCCAGCAGCCCGACAGGGGGCGCGGTCACCGGGGAGCTGTTTTTT. This chain uses TRBV7-9 with TRBJ2-2; 10 bases fit TRBD1. This CDR3 is built from 16 residues. V trimming: 5 bases; J trimming: 4 bases; junction bases outside the gene matches: 7. Per the germline V gene, CDR1 is SEHNR and CDR2 is FQNEAQ (reference sequence).

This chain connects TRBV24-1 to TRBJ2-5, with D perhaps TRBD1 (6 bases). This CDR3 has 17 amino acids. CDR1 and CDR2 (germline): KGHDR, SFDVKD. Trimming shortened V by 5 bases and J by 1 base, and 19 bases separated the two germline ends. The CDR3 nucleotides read TGTGCCACCAGTGGTCCTGTCGCGAGGGGGAGCCAAGAGACCCAGTACTTC. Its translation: CATSGPVARGSQETQYF.

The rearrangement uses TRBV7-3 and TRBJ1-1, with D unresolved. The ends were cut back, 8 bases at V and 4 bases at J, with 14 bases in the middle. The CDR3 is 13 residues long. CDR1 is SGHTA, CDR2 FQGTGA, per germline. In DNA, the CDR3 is TGTGCCAGCGGGTTGCGGAAAGGCACTGAAGCTTTCTTT. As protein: CASGLRKGTEAFF. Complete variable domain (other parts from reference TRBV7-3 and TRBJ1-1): GAGVSQTPSNKVTEKGKYVELRCDPISGHTALYWYRQSLGQGPEFLIYFQGTGAADDSGLPNDRFFAVRPEGSVSTLKIQRTERGDSAVYLCASGLRKGTEAFFGQGTRLTVV.

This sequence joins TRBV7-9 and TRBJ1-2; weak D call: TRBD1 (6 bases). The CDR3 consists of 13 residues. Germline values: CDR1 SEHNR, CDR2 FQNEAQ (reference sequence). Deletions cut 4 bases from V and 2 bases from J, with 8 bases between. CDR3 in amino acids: CASSYRENYGYTF. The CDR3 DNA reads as TGTGCCAGCAGCTACAGGGAGAACTATGGCTACACCTTC. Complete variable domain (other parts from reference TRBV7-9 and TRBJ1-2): DTGVSQNPRHKITKRGQNVTFRCDPISEHNRLYWYRQTLGQGPEFLTYFQNEAQLEKSRLLSDRFSAERPKGSFSTLEIQRTEQGDSAMYLCASSYRENYGYTFGSGTRLTVV.

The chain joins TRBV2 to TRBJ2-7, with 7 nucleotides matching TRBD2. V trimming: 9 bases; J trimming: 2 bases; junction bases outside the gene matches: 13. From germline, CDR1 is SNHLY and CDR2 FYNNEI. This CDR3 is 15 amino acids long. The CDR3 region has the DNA TGTGCCAGTATCACCGACCTAGCGGTGGCCTACGAGCAGTACTTC. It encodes CASITDLAVAYEQYF.

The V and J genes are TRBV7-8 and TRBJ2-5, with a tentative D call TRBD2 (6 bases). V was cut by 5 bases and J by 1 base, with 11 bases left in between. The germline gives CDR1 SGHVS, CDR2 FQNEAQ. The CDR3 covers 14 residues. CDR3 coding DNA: TGTGCCAGCAGCCCACCGGGGGTCCAAGAGACCCAGTACTTC. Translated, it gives CASSPPGVQETQYF.

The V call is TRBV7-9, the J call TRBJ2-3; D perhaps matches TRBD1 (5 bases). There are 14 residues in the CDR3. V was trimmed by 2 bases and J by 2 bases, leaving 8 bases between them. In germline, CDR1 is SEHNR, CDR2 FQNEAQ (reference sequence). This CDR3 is CASSLQGSTDTQYF. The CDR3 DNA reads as TGTGCCAGCAGCTTACAGGGATCCACAGATACGCAGTATTTT.

CDR3 amino acids: CASSSIGGRNTGELFF. Written as DNA, the CDR3 is TGTGCCAGCAGCTCAATAGGAGGGAGGAACACCGGGGAGCTGTTTTTT. The gene calls are TRBV7-3 and TRBJ2-2, with a possible D match to TRBD2 (6 bases). Trimming removed 4 bases at V and 1 base at J, with 13 bases between. Per germline, CDR1 SGHTA and CDR2 FQGTGA. The CDR3 loop spans 16 amino acids.

In nucleotides, the CDR3 is TGTGCCAGCAGCCCCCCATCGAACACCGGGGAGCTGTTTTTT. This encodes CASSPPSNTGELFF. The V and J genes are TRBV7-3 and TRBJ2-2, with D uncertain. Trimming took 5 bases from V and 0 from J, leaving 7 bases between them. In germline, CDR1 is SGHTA, CDR2 FQGTGA. The CDR3 loop spans 14 amino acids.

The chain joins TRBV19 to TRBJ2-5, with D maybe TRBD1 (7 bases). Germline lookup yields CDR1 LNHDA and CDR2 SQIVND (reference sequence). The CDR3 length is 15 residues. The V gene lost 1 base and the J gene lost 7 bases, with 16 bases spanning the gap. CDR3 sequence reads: CASSIGDREVATQYF. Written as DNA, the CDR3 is TGTGCCAGTAGTATAGGTGACAGGGAGGTAGCGACCCAGTACTTC.

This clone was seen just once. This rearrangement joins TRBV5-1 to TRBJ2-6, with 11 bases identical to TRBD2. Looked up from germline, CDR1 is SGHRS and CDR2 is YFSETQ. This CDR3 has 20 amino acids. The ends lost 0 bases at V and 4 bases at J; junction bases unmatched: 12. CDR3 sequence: CASSLDGGTSGSAGANVLTF. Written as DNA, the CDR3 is TGCGCCAGCAGCTTGGACGGAGGGACTAGCGGTTCGGCAGGGGCCAACGTCCTGACTTTC.

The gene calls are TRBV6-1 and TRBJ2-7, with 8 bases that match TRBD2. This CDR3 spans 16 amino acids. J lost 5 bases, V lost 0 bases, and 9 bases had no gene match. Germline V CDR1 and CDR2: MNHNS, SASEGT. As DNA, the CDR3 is TGTGCCAGCAGTGAAGCGCTGGGAGCGGGAGAGGACGAGCAGTACTTC. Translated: CASSEALGAGEDEQYF.